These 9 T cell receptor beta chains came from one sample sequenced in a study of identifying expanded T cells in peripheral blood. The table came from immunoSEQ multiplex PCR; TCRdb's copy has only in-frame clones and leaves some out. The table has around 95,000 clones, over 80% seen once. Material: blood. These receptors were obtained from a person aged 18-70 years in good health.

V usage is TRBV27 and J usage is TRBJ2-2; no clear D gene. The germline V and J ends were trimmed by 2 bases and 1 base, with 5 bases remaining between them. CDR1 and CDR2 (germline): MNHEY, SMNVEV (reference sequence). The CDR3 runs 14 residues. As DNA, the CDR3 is TGTGCCAGCAGTTTAGTTGTGAACACCGGGGAGCTGTTTTTT. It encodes CASSLVVNTGELFF.

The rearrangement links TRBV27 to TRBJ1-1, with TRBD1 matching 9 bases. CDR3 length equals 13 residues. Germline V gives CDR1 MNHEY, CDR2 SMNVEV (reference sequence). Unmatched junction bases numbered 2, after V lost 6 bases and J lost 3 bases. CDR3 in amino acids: CASSRTGDTEAFF. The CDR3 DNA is TGTGCCAGCAGCAGGACAGGGGACACTGAAGCTTTCTTT.

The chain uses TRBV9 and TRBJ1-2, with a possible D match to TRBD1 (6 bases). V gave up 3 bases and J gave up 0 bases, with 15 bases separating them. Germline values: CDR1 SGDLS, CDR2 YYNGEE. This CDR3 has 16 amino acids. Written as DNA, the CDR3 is TGTGCCAGCAGCGGTTGGGCGGACAGAGCTAACTATGGCTACACCTTC. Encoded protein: CASSGWADRANYGYTF.

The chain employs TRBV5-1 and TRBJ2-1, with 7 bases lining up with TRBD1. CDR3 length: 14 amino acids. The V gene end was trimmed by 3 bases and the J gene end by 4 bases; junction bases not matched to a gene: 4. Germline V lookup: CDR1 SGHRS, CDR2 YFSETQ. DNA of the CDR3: TGCGCCAGCAGCTCGGGACAGTCATACAATGAGCAGTTCTTC. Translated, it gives CASSSGQSYNEQFF. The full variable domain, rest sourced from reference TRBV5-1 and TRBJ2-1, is KAGVTQTPRYLIKTRGQQVTLSCSPISGHRSVSWYQQTPGQGLQFLFEYFSETQRNKGNFPGRFSGRQFSNSRSEMNVSTLELGDSALYLCASSSGQSYNEQFFGPGTRLTVL.

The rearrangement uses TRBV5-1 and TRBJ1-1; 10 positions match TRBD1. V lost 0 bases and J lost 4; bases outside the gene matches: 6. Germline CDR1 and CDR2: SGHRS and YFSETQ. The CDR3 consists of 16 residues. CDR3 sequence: CASSLGGTGAGTEAFF. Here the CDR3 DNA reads TGCGCCAGCAGCTTGGGAGGGACAGGGGCGGGCACTGAAGCTTTCTTT.

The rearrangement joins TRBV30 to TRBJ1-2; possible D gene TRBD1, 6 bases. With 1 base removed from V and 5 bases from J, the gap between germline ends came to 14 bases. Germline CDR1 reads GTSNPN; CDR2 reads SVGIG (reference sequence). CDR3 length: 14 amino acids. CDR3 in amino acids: CAWSAGGGLYGYTF. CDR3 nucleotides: TGTGCCTGGAGTGCGGGGGGCGGCCTTTATGGCTACACCTTC. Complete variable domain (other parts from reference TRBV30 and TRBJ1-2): SQTIHQWPATLVQPVGSPLSLECTVEGTSNPNLYWYRQAAGRGLQLLFYSVGIGQISSEVPQNLSASRPQDRQFILSSKKLLLSDSGFYLCAWSAGGGLYGYTFGSGTRLTVV.

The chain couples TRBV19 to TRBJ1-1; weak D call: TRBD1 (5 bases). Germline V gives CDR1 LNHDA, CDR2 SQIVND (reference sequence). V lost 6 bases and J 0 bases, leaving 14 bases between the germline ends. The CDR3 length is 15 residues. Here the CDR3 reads CASRTTQAMNTEAFF. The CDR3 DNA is TGTGCCAGTAGGACGACACAGGCCATGAACACTGAAGCTTTCTTT.

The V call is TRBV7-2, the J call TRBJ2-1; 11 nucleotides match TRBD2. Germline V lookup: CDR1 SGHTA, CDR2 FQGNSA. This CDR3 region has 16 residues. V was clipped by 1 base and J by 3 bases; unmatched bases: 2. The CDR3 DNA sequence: TGTGCCAGCAGCTTAGGACTAGCGGGGTTCTACAATGAGCAGTTCTTC. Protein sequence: CASSLGLAGFYNEQFF.

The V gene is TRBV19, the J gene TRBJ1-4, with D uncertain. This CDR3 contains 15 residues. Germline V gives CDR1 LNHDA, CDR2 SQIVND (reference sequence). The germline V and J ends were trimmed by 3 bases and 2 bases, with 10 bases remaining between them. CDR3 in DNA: TGTGCCAGTAGTATTGTGGGGAATACTAATGAAAAACTGTTTTTT. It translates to CASSIVGNTNEKLFF.